Listed below are T cell receptor beta chains from one sample, sequenced in a study of blood T cell repertoires in COVID-19. Profiling relied on immunoSEQ multiplex PCR, and the TCRdb table lists in-frame clones only, not all of them. The sample includes 100,000 to 150,000 clones, 85% to 90% of them seen just once. The specimen was peripheral blood. All receptors come from a man aged 65 to 85 with active or convalescent COVID-19. Each CDR3 is given with its conserved first and last residue. The D gene is left open where the match is weak. Some rows mark clone size as missing; the rest say once, few, many or name a class of expanded clone.

size: .; V: TRBV28; J: TRBJ1-5; D: TRBD1; DNA: TGTGCCAGCAGCACGACAGGGGGCAATCAGCCCCAGCATTTT; CDR3: CASSTTGGNQPQHF
size: .; V: TRBV4-1; J: TRBJ2-3; D: TRBD2; DNA: TGCGCCAGCAGCCAAACCAGCGGGAGGATCCCAGATACGCAGTATTTT; CDR3: CASSQTSGRIPDTQYF
size: .; V: TRBV7-8; J: TRBJ1-5; D: TRBD1; DNA: TGTGCCAGCAGCTTCCCGGGACAGGGTCAGCCCCAGCATTTT; CDR3: CASSFPGQGQPQHF
size: .; V: TRBV19; J: TRBJ2-1; D: TRBD2; DNA: TGTGCCAGTAGTATTGAAGGGTTAGCGGGTCTCGGTGAGCAGTTCTTC; CDR3: CASSIEGLAGLGEQFF
size: once; V: TRBV6-5; J: TRBJ1-6; D: TRBD1; DNA: TGTGCCAGCAGTTTTGGACAGGTTGTAGGTTCACCCCTCCACTTT; CDR3: CASSFGQVVGSPLHF
size: .; V: TRBV6-4; J: TRBJ2-3; D: .; DNA: TGTGCCAGCAGTGACGCCGATCCTATGGGCACAGATACGCAGTATTTT; CDR3: CASSDADPMGTDTQYF
size: .; V: TRBV19; J: TRBJ2-2; D: .; DNA: TGTGCCAGTAGTAGGGTCAGGGGAAGGACCGGGGAGCTGTTTTTT; CDR3: CASSRVRGRTGELFF
size: once; V: TRBV5-1; J: TRBJ2-7; D: TRBD2; DNA: TGCGCCAGCAGCCCGGGGGCTAGCGGGAAAGGAGAACCCTACGAGCAGTACTTC; CDR3: CASSPGASGKGEPYEQYF
size: .; V: TRBV2; J: TRBJ1-4; D: TRBD1; DNA: TGTGCCAGCTTGGGTCCGGGACAGGGACTTCATAAACTGTTTTTT; CDR3: CASLGPGQGLHKLFF
size: .; V: TRBV7-6; J: TRBJ2-7; D: .; DNA: TGTGCCAGCAGCCTCGACGGGGGTGGGGGCTACGAGCAGTACTTC; CDR3: CASSLDGGGGYEQYF
size: .; V: TRBV7-9; J: TRBJ1-4; D: .; DNA: TGTGCCAGCAGCACAAGCGCCAGCCCAACTAATGAAAAACTGTTTTTT; CDR3: CASSTSASPTNEKLFF
size: once; V: TRBV3-1/TRBV3-2; J: TRBJ2-3; D: TRBD2; DNA: TGTGCCAGCAGCTTAGCGGGAGGGGGCTTGGATACGCAGTATTTT; CDR3: CASSLAGGGLDTQYF
size: .; V: TRBV14; J: TRBJ1-5; D: .; DNA: TGTGCCAGCTCCCAGACGGGGAATAATCAGCCCCAGCATTTT; CDR3: CASSQTGNNQPQHF
size: .; V: TRBV14; J: TRBJ2-7; D: TRBD2; DNA: TGTGCCAGCAGCCCCGGACTAGCGGGGGGCGAGCAGTACTTC; CDR3: CASSPGLAGGEQYF
size: .; V: TRBV10-3; J: TRBJ2-1; D: .; DNA: TGTGCCATAAGTAATGGGGGGCGGGGGTCCTACAATGAGCAGTTCTTC; CDR3: CAISNGGRGSYNEQFF
size: .; V: TRBV2; J: TRBJ1-4; D: TRBD1; DNA: TGTGCCAGCAGTGGACAGGGGCTTGCTAATGAAAAACTGTTTTTT; CDR3: CASSGQGLANEKLFF
size: .; V: TRBV19; J: TRBJ1-6; D: .; DNA: TGTGCCAGTTCCCGCATCACAGGGTTACTCCAGGGATCACCCCTCCACTTT; CDR3: CASSRITGLLQGSPLHF
size: .; V: TRBV7-9; J: TRBJ2-7; D: TRBD1; DNA: TGTGCCAGCAGCTCGACAGGGGCCTACGAGCAGTACTTC; CDR3: CASSSTGAYEQYF
size: .; V: TRBV12-3/TRBV12-4; J: TRBJ2-2; D: .; DNA: TGTGCCAGCAGAAAAAATTCGGGCGGGGAGCTGTTTTTT; CDR3: CASRKNSGGELFF
size: .; V: TRBV10-3; J: TRBJ2-3; D: TRBD2; DNA: TGTGCCATCCTAAGGGGCGGGACTAGCGGCACAGATACGCAGTATTTT; CDR3: CAILRGGTSGTDTQYF
size: .; V: TRBV19; J: TRBJ1-1; D: TRBD1; DNA: TGTGCCAGTAGTTGGGACAGGGGGCAAACTGAAGCTTTCTTT; CDR3: CASSWDRGQTEAFF
size: .; V: TRBV10-3; J: TRBJ2-3; D: .; DNA: TGTGCCATCAGCCCCGGAGGAAGTAGCACAGATACGCAGTATTTT; CDR3: CAISPGGSSTDTQYF
size: .; V: TRBV19; J: TRBJ2-1; D: .; DNA: TGTGCCAGCTCCCCGAAGGGGACTTCCTACAATGAGCAGTTCTTC; CDR3: CASSPKGTSYNEQFF
size: .; V: TRBV3-1/TRBV3-2; J: TRBJ1-5; D: TRBD1; DNA: TGTGCCAGCAGCCACTTACCCGGGACAGGCGATCAGCCCCAGCATTTT; CDR3: CASSHLPGTGDQPQHF
size: .; V: TRBV19; J: TRBJ2-1; D: TRBD1; DNA: TGTGCCAGTAATAAGGACAGGGTCGTCGGTGAGCAGTTCTTC; CDR3: CASNKDRVVGEQFF
size: few; V: TRBV10-3; J: TRBJ2-7; D: .; DNA: TGTGCCATTGGACAGACCTACGAGCAGTACTTC; CDR3: CAIGQTYEQYF
size: .; V: TRBV4-1; J: TRBJ1-5; D: TRBD1; DNA: TGCGCCAGCAGCCAAGCTGACAGGGGCGATAATCAGCCCCAGCATTTT; CDR3: CASSQADRGDNQPQHF
size: .; V: TRBV19; J: TRBJ1-5; D: TRBD1; DNA: TGTGCCAGTAGTACGCTTGAACAGGGGGATGGCAATCAGCCCCAGCATTTT; CDR3: CASSTLEQGDGNQPQHF
size: once; V: TRBV5-6; J: TRBJ2-2; D: .; DNA: TGTGCCAGCAGCTTGGGTTGGCCGAACACCGGGGAGCTGTTTTTT; CDR3: CASSLGWPNTGELFF
size: .; V: TRBV5-1; J: TRBJ2-1; D: TRBD2; DNA: TGCGCCAGCAGCACCAGACTAGCGAGCCAGAGCGGCAATGAGCAGTTCTTC; CDR3: CASSTRLASQSGNEQFF
size: .; V: TRBV7-9; J: TRBJ2-7; D: .; DNA: TGTGCCAGCAGCGGAACAGTGACCTACGCCTACGAGCAGTACTTC; CDR3: CASSGTVTYAYEQYF
size: .; V: TRBV28; J: TRBJ2-3; D: TRBD1; DNA: TGTGCCAGCAGTCCATCGGGGGTACAGGGGGCCACAGATACGCAGTATTTT; CDR3: CASSPSGVQGATDTQYF
size: .; V: TRBV19; J: TRBJ1-1; D: .; DNA: TGTGCCAGTAGTATTGGGAGCACTGAAGCTTTCTTT; CDR3: CASSIGSTEAFF
size: .; V: TRBV10-2; J: TRBJ2-1; D: .; DNA: TGCGCCAGCAGTAAGCGCGGGCTAGCGCCAAACAATGAGCAGTTCTTC; CDR3: CASSKRGLAPNNEQFF
size: .; V: TRBV5-5; J: TRBJ2-7; D: TRBD1; DNA: TGTGCCAGCAGCAACCCCGGGACAGCTGGGGGAAAGCAGTACTTC; CDR3: CASSNPGTAGGKQYF
size: .; V: TRBV14; J: TRBJ2-1; D: TRBD2; DNA: TGTGCCAGCAGCCAAGATAGGTCTAGCGGCTACAATGAGCAGTTCTTC; CDR3: CASSQDRSSGYNEQFF
size: few; V: TRBV11-2; J: TRBJ1-4; D: .; DNA: TGTGCCAGCAGCTTAGATTGGGGCAGCTCTGCAACTAATGAAAAACTGTTTTTT; CDR3: CASSLDWGSSATNEKLFF
size: .; V: TRBV28; J: TRBJ1-5; D: TRBD1; DNA: TGTGCCAGCAGCTACCAGGGGGAAGGGAATCAGCCCCAGCATTTT; CDR3: CASSYQGEGNQPQHF
size: .; V: TRBV3-1/TRBV3-2; J: TRBJ1-1; D: TRBD1; DNA: TGTGCCAGCAGCCAACCCGGGGACAGGGGAGACACTGAAGCTTTCTTT; CDR3: CASSQPGDRGDTEAFF
size: .; V: TRBV5-8; J: TRBJ2-3; D: TRBD2; DNA: TGTGCCAGCAGTCCCGGGACTAGCCATACCACAGATACGCAGTATTTT; CDR3: CASSPGTSHTTDTQYF
size: .; V: TRBV30; J: TRBJ2-7; D: .; DNA: TGTGCCTGGAGTGTACAAGTCGCCGAGCAGTACTTC; CDR3: CAWSVQVAEQYF
size: .; V: TRBV14; J: TRBJ2-2; D: TRBD2; DNA: TGTGCCAGCAGCCATGAGACTAGCGGGAGAAAGTACACCGGGGAGCTGTTTTTT; CDR3: CASSHETSGRKYTGELFF
size: .; V: TRBV5-1; J: TRBJ2-2; D: .; DNA: TGCGCCACCGAGAGGGGGGGAGCGGAACACACCGGGGAGCTGTTTTTT; CDR3: CATERGGAEHTGELFF
size: .; V: TRBV7-9; J: TRBJ1-2; D: .; DNA: TGTGCCAGCAGCTTATGGCAGGGAAGTGGCTACACCTTC; CDR3: CASSLWQGSGYTF
size: few; V: TRBV2; J: TRBJ1-6; D: .; DNA: TGTGCCAGCAGGGACGACAGGAGTAATTCACCCCTCCACTTT; CDR3: CASRDDRSNSPLHF
size: .; V: TRBV19; J: TRBJ1-4; D: .; DNA: TGTGCCAGTAGTAAAAGGTCAGGGGTTGGAGAAAAACTGTTTTTT; CDR3: CASSKRSGVGEKLFF
size: once; V: TRBV9; J: TRBJ2-2; D: TRBD2; DNA: TGTGCCAGCAGGGAGCGGGAGCTGTCCGGGGAGCTGTTTTTT; CDR3: CASRERELSGELFF
size: .; V: TRBV25-1; J: TRBJ1-4; D: TRBD1; DNA: TGTGCCAGCAGTCAACCGGATCTAGGGGGCCGGGAAAAACTGTTTTTT; CDR3: CASSQPDLGGREKLFF
size: .; V: TRBV5-1; J: TRBJ2-1; D: .; DNA: TGCGCCAGCAGCTTGAGCGGCTTCTCCTACAATGAGCAGTTCTTC; CDR3: CASSLSGFSYNEQFF
size: .; V: TRBV27; J: TRBJ1-5; D: .; DNA: TGTGCCAGCAGTACCCGTCCCCGCGATCAGCCCCAGCATTTT; CDR3: CASSTRPRDQPQHF
size: .; V: TRBV28; J: TRBJ1-1; D: .; DNA: TGTGCCAGCAGTGGGGGGGGCGTGGAACCGCGGACTGAAGCTTTCTTT; CDR3: CASSGGGVEPRTEAFF
size: .; V: TRBV7-3; J: TRBJ2-2; D: TRBD1; DNA: TGTGCCAGCAGCCTCGACAGGGTGGACACCGGGGAGCTGTTTTTT; CDR3: CASSLDRVDTGELFF
size: once; V: TRBV7-9; J: TRBJ1-5; D: .; DNA: TGTGCCAGCAGCCCTACTGATCAGCCCCAGCATTTT; CDR3: CASSPTDQPQHF
size: .; V: TRBV5-4; J: TRBJ1-5; D: .; DNA: TGTGCCAGCAGCCCCGACAGGAGCGAGCCCCAGCATTTT; CDR3: CASSPDRSEPQHF
size: .; V: TRBV29-1; J: TRBJ2-5; D: .; DNA: TGCAGCGTTGCCTCCTCGGATCAGGGGCTACAAGAGACCCAGTACTTC; CDR3: CSVASSDQGLQETQYF
size: .; V: TRBV5-1; J: TRBJ2-5; D: TRBD2; DNA: TGCGCCAGCAGCGCGGGACTAGCGGGAGGGCCTGGGGAGACCCAGTACTTC; CDR3: CASSAGLAGGPGETQYF